A single sample is the source of the 2 T cell receptor beta chains below, sequenced in a study of technical replicates of blood from several donors. The repertoire was sequenced with immunoSEQ multiplex PCR; TCRdb's copy has only in-frame clones and lacks some. The profile shows about 59,000 clones, more than 75% of them singletons. Sample: PBMCs. The receptors here all came from a human donor in good health. Some clones in this sample may be carry-over from other donors' samples.

This chain links TRBV2 with TRBJ1-1; 8 bases align to TRBD1. V trimming: 7 bases; J trimming: 10 bases; junction bases outside the gene matches: 5. This CDR3 has 11 residues. Germline V gene sequence: CDR1 SNHLY, CDR2 FYNNEI. The CDR3 DNA is TGTGCCAGCACCCTAGACAGGGGAGCTTTCTTT. It specifies CASTLDRGAFF.

CDR3 in DNA: TGTGCCAGCAACTCGGGACAGGGTTATCAGAACTATGGCTACACCTTC. As protein: CASNSGQGYQNYGYTF. The chain carries TRBV7-9 and TRBJ1-2; TRBD1 agrees at 9 bases. The CDR3 extends over 16 amino acids. Germline V gene lookup returns CDR1 SEHNR and CDR2 FQNEAQ (reference sequence). V lost 7 bases to trimming and J lost 2 bases; unmatched junction nucleotides: 11.